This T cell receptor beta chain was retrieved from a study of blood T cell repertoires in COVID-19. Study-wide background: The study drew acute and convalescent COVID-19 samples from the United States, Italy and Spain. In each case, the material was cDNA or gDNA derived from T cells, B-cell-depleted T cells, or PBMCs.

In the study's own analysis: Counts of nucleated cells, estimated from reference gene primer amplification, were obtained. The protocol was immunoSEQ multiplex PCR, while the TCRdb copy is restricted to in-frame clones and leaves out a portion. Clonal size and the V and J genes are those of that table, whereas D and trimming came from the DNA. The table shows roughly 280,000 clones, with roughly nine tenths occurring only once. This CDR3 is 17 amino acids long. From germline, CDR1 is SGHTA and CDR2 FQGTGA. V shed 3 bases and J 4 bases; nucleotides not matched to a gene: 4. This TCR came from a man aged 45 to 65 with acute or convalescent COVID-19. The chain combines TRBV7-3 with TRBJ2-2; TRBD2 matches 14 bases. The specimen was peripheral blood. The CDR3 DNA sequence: TGTGCCAGCAGCTTGGGACTAGCGGGGGCCCGCACCGGGGAGCTGTTTTTT. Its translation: CASSLGLAGARTGELFF.